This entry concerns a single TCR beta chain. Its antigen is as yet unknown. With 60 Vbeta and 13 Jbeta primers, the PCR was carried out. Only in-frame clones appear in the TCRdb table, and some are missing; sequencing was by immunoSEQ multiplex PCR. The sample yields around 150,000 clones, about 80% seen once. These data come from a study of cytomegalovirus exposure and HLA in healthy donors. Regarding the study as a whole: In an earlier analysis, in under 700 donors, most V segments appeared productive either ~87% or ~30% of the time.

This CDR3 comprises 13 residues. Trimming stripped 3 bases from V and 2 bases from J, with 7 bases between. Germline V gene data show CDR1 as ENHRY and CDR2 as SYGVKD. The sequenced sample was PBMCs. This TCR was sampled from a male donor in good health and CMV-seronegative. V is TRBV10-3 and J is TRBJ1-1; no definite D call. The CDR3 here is CAISDQYNTEAFF. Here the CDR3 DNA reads TGTGCCATCAGTGACCAGTATAACACTGAAGCTTTCTTT.